Only a few counts were recorded for the clone carrying this T cell receptor beta chain. Antigen specificity is unknown. This table comes from immunoSEQ multiplex PCR, and its TCRdb copy is limited to in-frame clones, with some not included. The sample yields about 550,000 clones, 95% to 96% seen once. This CDR3 spans 16 amino acids. In germline, CDR1 is MGHRA, CDR2 YSYEKL. V trimming: 6 bases; J trimming: 1 base; junction bases outside the gene matches: 5. This specimen comes from a study of shared clonotypes between healthy human individuals. Study findings and constraints: Estimated clonotype richness was generally higher in naive than memory subsets. Rarefaction indicated that sorted-subset sequencing remained incomplete although depth was large.

As defined, naive CD8 cells were CD45RO-negative and positively selected for CCR7, with terminally differentiated effector memory CD45RA+ cells excluded. Sequencing was done on a sample of naive CD8+ T cells sorted from blood. The clonotype comes from a woman aged 25 to 39 in good health. V usage is TRBV4-1 and J usage is TRBJ2-5, with TRBD2 identical over 13 bases. In DNA, the CDR3 is TGCGCCAGCAGTCGCCGGACTAGCGGGAGCCAAGAGACCCAGTACTTC. Protein: CASSRRTSGSQETQYF.